The entry below gives a single TCR beta chain sequence along with its context. Its specificity is not known. Some clones are missing from TCRdb's copy, which holds only in-frame ones; the method was immunoSEQ multiplex PCR. The sample includes more than 75,000 clones, just under 95% seen only once; the top ten take 0.65% to 0.7%. The data were taken from a study of cytomegalovirus exposure and HLA in healthy donors. Between the trimmed V and J ends, which lost 1 base and 6 bases, there was a span of 13 bases. Germline lookup yields CDR1 MNHEY and CDR2 SMNVEV (reference sequence). CDR3 length: 14 amino acids. Broader study findings: The dataset shows that most TCR sequences were rare, while some public TCRs occurred in many donors. In vitro assays verified that three CMV-associated chains recognized CMV antigens specifically. The classifier, whose performance was assessed in both the original and validation cohorts, reportedly diagnosed cytomegalovirus status with high specificity and sensitivity.

The donors were in the approximately 120-subject validation cohort; that cohort was separate from the approximately 730-subject first cohort. The receptor was isolated from a man between 18 and 35 years old in good health and CMV-seronegative. The specimen sequenced was PBMCs. The genes are TRBV27 and TRBJ2-7; perhaps TRBD1 as D (6 bases). This CDR3 reads CASSLYPETGEQYF. CDR3 nucleotides: TGTGCCAGCAGTTTATACCCAGAGACAGGCGAGCAGTACTTC.